This T cell receptor (beta chain) was retrieved from a study of blood T cells in healthy people across ages. Together with a sample-barcoded 5' primer, a J-beta primer mix was included in a second PCR lasting roughly 7 to 11 cycles. Each sample yielded at least 3 million CDR3-containing paired-end reads. Each CDR3 protein gets one entry after TCRdb re-called the 5' RACE reads with MiXCR. The data hold some 700,000 distinct CDR3 sequences, with 22% observed a single time. The material sequenced was blood. The source is a man between 65 and 80 years old in good health.

Here the CDR3 reads CASSGTGGPHNEQFF. The CDR3 DNA is TGTGCCAGCAGTGGGACAGGGGGACCGCACAATGAGCAGTTCTTC. The chain employs TRBV6-6 and TRBJ2-1; TRBD1 aligns across 11 bases. The germline CDR1 and CDR2 sequences are MNHNY and SVGAGI (reference sequence). This CDR3 is 15 amino acids long. Germline trimming cut 5 bases from V and 5 bases from J; bases unmatched to any gene: 5.